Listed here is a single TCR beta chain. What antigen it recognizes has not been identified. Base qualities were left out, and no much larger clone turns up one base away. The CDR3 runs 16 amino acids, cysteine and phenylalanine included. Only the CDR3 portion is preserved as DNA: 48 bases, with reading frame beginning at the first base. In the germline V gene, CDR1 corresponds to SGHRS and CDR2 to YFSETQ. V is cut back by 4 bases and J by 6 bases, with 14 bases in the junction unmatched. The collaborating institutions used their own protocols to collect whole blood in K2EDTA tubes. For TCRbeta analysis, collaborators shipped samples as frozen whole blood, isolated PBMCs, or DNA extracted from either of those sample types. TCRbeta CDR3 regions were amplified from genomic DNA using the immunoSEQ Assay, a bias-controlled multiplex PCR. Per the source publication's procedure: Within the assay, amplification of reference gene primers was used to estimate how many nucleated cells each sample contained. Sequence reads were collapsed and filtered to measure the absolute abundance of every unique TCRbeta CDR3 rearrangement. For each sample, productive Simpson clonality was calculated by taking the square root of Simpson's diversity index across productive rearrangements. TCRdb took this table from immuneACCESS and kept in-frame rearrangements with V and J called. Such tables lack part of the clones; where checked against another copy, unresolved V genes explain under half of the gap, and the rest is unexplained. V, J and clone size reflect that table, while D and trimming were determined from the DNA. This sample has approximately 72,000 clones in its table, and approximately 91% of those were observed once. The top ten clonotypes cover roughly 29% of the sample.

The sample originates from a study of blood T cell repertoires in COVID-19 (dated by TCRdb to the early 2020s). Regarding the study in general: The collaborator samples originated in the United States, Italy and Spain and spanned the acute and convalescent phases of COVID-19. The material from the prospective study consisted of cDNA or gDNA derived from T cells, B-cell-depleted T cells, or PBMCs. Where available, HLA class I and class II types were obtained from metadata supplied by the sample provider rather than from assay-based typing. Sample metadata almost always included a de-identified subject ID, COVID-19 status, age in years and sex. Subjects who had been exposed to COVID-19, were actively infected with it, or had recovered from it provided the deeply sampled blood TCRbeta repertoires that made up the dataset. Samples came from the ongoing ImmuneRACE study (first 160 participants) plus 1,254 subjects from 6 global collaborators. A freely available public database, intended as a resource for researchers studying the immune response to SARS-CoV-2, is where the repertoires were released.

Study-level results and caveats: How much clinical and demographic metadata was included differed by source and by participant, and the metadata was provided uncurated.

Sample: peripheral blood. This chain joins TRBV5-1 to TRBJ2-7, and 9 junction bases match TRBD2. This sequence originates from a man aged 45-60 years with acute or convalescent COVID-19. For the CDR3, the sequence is CASSPWSGSGGTEQYF. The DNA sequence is TGCGCCAGCAGCCCTTGGTCGGGGAGCGGGGGGACCGAGCAGTACTTC.